This T cell receptor beta chain was profiled in a study of CD8 T cells in ankylosing spondylitis. Study results and limitations: Disease-linked clones were found to be CD8+ and relatively rare in peripheral blood. What seemed typical of ankylosing spondylitis blood was a TCR beta motif built from roughly eight highly homologous variants. Disease-associated clones were reportedly significantly overrepresented in matched ankylosing spondylitis synovial fluid. Certain motif variants had earlier been reported in reactive arthritis synovial fluid and blood.

Library preparation for TCR beta used quantitative 5'-RACE with molecular barcodes. TCRdb re-called the 5' RACE reads through MiXCR, storing one row per CDR3 protein. The sample has around 220,000 distinct CDR3 sequences; around 20% are singletons. This clonotype was recorded a few times. Its antigen is not known. V gave up 4 bases and J gave up 5 bases; unmatched junction bases: 7. Germline-derived CDR1 and CDR2 are SGHRS and YFSETQ. CDR3 size: 15 residues. The receptor was derived from a male donor with ankylosing spondylitis. This rearrangement joins TRBV5-1 to TRBJ2-3, with 10 bases identical to TRBD2. The specimen sequenced was blood, either unsorted or a sorted T cell fraction (not recorded which). The CDR3 coding sequence is TGCGCCAGCAGCGAGCTAGCGGGGGCCGAAGATACGCAGTATTTT. It encodes CASSELAGAEDTQYF.